The 31 T cell receptor beta chains below all came from one sample that was sequenced in a study of Ad26.COV2.S vaccination and SARS-CoV-2 variants. Treatment denoted: some 19 received Ad26.COV2.S at low or high dose, single or two shots; several received placebo; per-sample allocation not given. At day 63 after the first vaccine or placebo injection, samples were drawn. Repertoires were generated with immunoSEQ multiplex PCR, while TCRdb's copy carries only in-frame clones and drops some. The sample shows 350,000 to 500,000 clones, roughly 90% of them seen only once. Source: peripheral blood, taken in a trial of Ad26.COV2.S vaccine versus placebo. The source of these receptors is a person aged 18-60 years who received the Ad26.COV2.S COVID-19 vaccine or a placebo.

The chain has TRBV6-5 and TRBJ2-1, with no clear D. The CDR3 is 15 residues long. The ends were cut back, 6 bases at V and 0 bases at J, with 12 bases in the middle. Germline values: CDR1 MNHEY, CDR2 SVGAGI. The CDR3 bases are TGTGCCAGCAGAGCCTATAGTGGCTCCTACAATGAGCAGTTCTTC. Translation gives CASRAYSGSYNEQFF.

This rearrangement joins TRBV5-5 to TRBJ1-2; 7 bases align to TRBD1. CDR3 length: 16 amino acids. Per the germline V gene, CDR1 is SGHKS and CDR2 is YYEKEE (reference sequence). V shed 2 bases, J shed 1 base, and the junction held 8 bases outside the gene matches. This CDR3 is CASSFQGGSVNYGYTF. The CDR3 bases are TGTGCCAGCAGCTTTCAGGGGGGGTCGGTTAACTATGGCTACACCTTC. The full variable domain, with the rest looked up from reference TRBV5-5 and TRBJ1-2, is DAGVTQSPTHLIKTRGQQVTLRCSPISGHKSVSWYQQVLGQGPQFIFQYYEKEERGRGNFPDRFSARQFPNYSSELNVNALLLGDSALYLCASSFQGGSVNYGYTFGSGTRLTVV.

This clone was recorded once. The chain links TRBV14 to TRBJ2-3, with a weak D call TRBD1 (7 bases). This CDR3 comprises 16 residues. V was trimmed by 4 bases and J by 4 bases, leaving 18 bases between them. Germline assignment: CDR1 SGHDN and CDR2 FVKESK. CDR3 sequence: CASSPGGSRGSDTQYF. For the CDR3, the DNA is TGTGCCAGCAGCCCAGGGGGGTCCCGAGGGTCAGATACGCAGTATTTT.

The genes are TRBV23-1 and TRBJ2-7, with TRBD1 matching 7 bases. TRBV23-1 is recorded as an ORF, its role being uncertain. This CDR3 comprises 20 residues. With V trimmed by 0 bases and J by 7 bases, 24 bases remained unmatched. The CDR3 region is CASSQSSVGTASPRGHEQYF. CDR3 DNA sequence: TGCGCCAGCAGTCAATCATCCGTTGGGACAGCCTCCCCAAGGGGGCATGAGCAGTACTTC.

The rearrangement uses TRBV4-3 and TRBJ2-7; no clear D. This CDR3 comprises 14 residues. Germline lookup yields CDR1 LGHNA and CDR2 YSLEER. The V end was cut by 0 bases, the J end by 2 bases, with 8 bases between. The CDR3 region is CASSQEDGTYEQYF. In DNA form, the CDR3 reads TGCGCCAGCAGCCAAGAGGACGGCACCTACGAGCAGTACTTC.

The chain combines TRBV12-3 or TRBV12-4 with TRBJ2-1, with TRBD1 identical over 8 bases. J was trimmed by 13 bases and V by 7 bases; bases with no gene match: 9. The CDR3 sequence is 12 residues long. The CDR3 sequence: CASTDLRGLQFF. For the CDR3, the DNA is TGTGCCAGCACCGACCTCAGGGGGCTACAGTTCTTC.

The sample holds one count of this clone. V is TRBV5-6 and J is TRBJ1-2; no definite D call. V was pared by 5 bases and J by 7 bases, with 15 bases between. The CDR3 is 13 residues long. CDR1 and CDR2 from the germline V gene are SGHDT and YYEEEE. The CDR3 DNA reads as TGTGCCAGCAGACCCGGTCAGTCTGGTGGCTACACCTTC. The encoded protein is CASRPGQSGGYTF.

V usage is TRBV5-1 and J usage is TRBJ2-7; the match to TRBD1 covers 8 bases. V lost 3 bases, J lost 5 bases, and 4 bases stayed unmatched. This CDR3 contains 13 residues. CDR1 and CDR2 from the germline V gene are SGHRS and YFSETQ. The CDR3 nucleotides read TGCGCCAGCAGCTCGGACAGGGTCCACGAGCAGTACTTC. Translation: CASSSDRVHEQYF.

The chain combines TRBV19 with TRBJ2-7; 8 positions match TRBD2. Trimming at V came to 7 bases and at J to 5 bases, leaving 7 bases not matched to a gene. Looked up from germline, CDR1 is LNHDA and CDR2 is SQIVND (reference sequence). This CDR3 is built from 13 residues. This CDR3 reads CASNSGRANEQYF. For the CDR3, the DNA is TGTGCCAGTAATTCCGGGAGGGCCAACGAGCAGTACTTC. Together with reference TRBV19 and TRBJ2-7, the CDR3 gives the full variable domain: DGGITQSPKYLFRKEGQNVTLSCEQNLNHDAMYWYRQDPGQGLRLIYYSQIVNDFQKGDIAEGYSVSREKKESFPLTVTSAQKNPTAFYLCASNSGRANEQYFGPGTRLTVT.

V is TRBV5-4 and J is TRBJ2-5; D uncertain. In germline, CDR1 is SGHNT, CDR2 YYREEE (reference sequence). V lost 7 bases and J 5 bases, leaving 12 bases between the germline ends. The CDR3 totals 12 residues. This chain's CDR3 is CASRHDEETQYF. As DNA, the CDR3 is TGTGCCAGCCGACATGATGAGGAGACCCAGTACTTC.

This chain connects TRBV7-9 to TRBJ2-7, with 8 bases identical to TRBD1. The germline CDR1 and CDR2 sequences are SEHNR and FQNEAQ (reference sequence). The V segment lost 6 bases and the J segment 3 bases; nucleotides outside the gene matches: 4. This CDR3 spans 13 amino acids. For the CDR3, the DNA is TGTGCCAGCAGGACAGGGGCGGACTACGAGCAGTACTTC. It yields the protein CASRTGADYEQYF.

This chain joins TRBV11-3 and TRBJ2-4; no definite D call. The V end lost 3 bases, the J end lost 1 base, and 16 bases lay between the germline ends. The germline V gene encodes CDR1 SGHNT and CDR2 YENEEA. This CDR3 has 17 amino acids. The DNA for the CDR3 is TGTGCCAGCAGCTTCGAGATCCCAAGGTACGCCAAAAACATTCAGTACTTC. It codes for CASSFEIPRYAKNIQYF.

The chain links TRBV14 to TRBJ2-4, with 12 bases matching TRBD2. Germline V lookup: CDR1 SGHDN, CDR2 FVKESK. V shed 2 bases, J shed 2 bases, and the junction held 4 bases outside the gene matches. The CDR3 contains 17 residues. The CDR3 nucleotides are TGTGCCAGCAGCCAAACCACTAGCGGGAGGACCAAAAACATTCAGTACTTC. This codes for CASSQTTSGRTKNIQYF.

The V and J genes are TRBV6-5 and TRBJ2-7; perhaps TRBD1 as D (6 bases). The CDR3 is made up of 16 amino acids. Trimming pared 6 bases from V and 4 bases from J, leaving 22 bases between. Germline lookup yields CDR1 MNHEY and CDR2 SVGAGI. CDR3 nucleotide sequence: TGTGCCAGCAGCTACCATACAATCGGACAGTTTTACGAGCAGTACTTC. The encoded protein is CASSYHTIGQFYEQYF.

The J gene is TRBJ2-7, the V gene TRBV7-2, with 7 bases matching TRBD2. Looked up from germline, CDR1 is SGHTA and CDR2 is FQGNSA. The CDR3 extends over 13 amino acids. J gave up 2 bases and V 3 bases, and 1 base lay outside the gene matches. In DNA form, the CDR3 reads TGTGCCAGCAGCTTCGGGGGGACCTACGAGCAGTACTTC. This sequence encodes CASSFGGTYEQYF.

In DNA form, the CDR3 reads TGTGCCAGCACCGACAGACAGTGCAATCAGCCCCAGCATTTT. Its protein product is CASTDRQCNQPQHF. V usage is TRBV3-1 (or the pseudogene TRBV3-2) and J usage is TRBJ1-5; D may be TRBD1 (5 bases). The CDR3 loop spans 14 amino acids. V was trimmed by 7 bases and J by 2 bases, leaving 12 bases between them. The germline CDR1 and CDR2 sequences are LGHDT and YNNKEL (reference sequence).

J is TRBJ2-7 and V is TRBV7-6; 9 nucleotides line up with TRBD1. Unmatched junction bases numbered 3, after V lost 0 bases and J lost 0 bases. The CDR3 contains 16 residues. CDR1 is SGHVS and CDR2 is FNYEAQ in the germline V gene. The CDR3 sequence: CASSLAPGQGSYEQYF. In nucleotides, the CDR3 is TGTGCCAGCAGCTTAGCACCGGGACAGGGCTCCTACGAGCAGTACTTC.

The genes are TRBV7-2 and TRBJ2-1; weak D call: TRBD2 (6 bases). Between the trimmed V and J ends, which lost 5 bases and 4 bases, there was a span of 18 bases. This CDR3 region has 16 residues. Germline CDR1 reads SGHTA; CDR2 reads FQGNSA. The CDR3 loop reads CASSPAGGNRYNEQFF. In nucleotides, the CDR3 is TGTGCCAGCAGCCCGGCGGGCGGGAATCGGTACAATGAGCAGTTCTTC.

This rearrangement joins TRBV5-6 to TRBJ2-5; 9 nucleotides align to TRBD2. V gave up 4 bases and J gave up 3 bases; unmatched junction bases: 10. Looked up from germline, CDR1 is SGHDT and CDR2 is YYEEEE. This CDR3 comprises 16 residues. The CDR3 spells CASSIAGVWEKETQYF. The CDR3 DNA reads as TGTGCCAGCAGCATAGCGGGAGTATGGGAAAAAGAGACCCAGTACTTC.

The chain joins TRBV30 to TRBJ1-2; D not resolved. From germline, CDR1 is GTSNPN and CDR2 SVGIG (reference sequence). V lost 5 bases to trimming and J lost 3 bases, with 7 bases between them. CDR3 length equals 11 residues. The CDR3 reads CAWVRYYGYTF. Here the CDR3 DNA reads TGTGCCTGGGTTCGTTACTATGGCTACACCTTC.

Only one count was recorded for this clone. The chain links TRBV27 to TRBJ2-1, with 9 bases identical to TRBD2. The V gene's germline CDR1 is MNHEY and CDR2 SMNVEV (reference sequence). This CDR3 is built from 15 residues. With 3 bases clipped from V and 9 bases from J, the junction kept 9 bases outside the gene matches. Here the CDR3 reads CASSLLVAGVTEQFF. Here the CDR3 DNA reads TGTGCCAGCAGTTTGTTAGTAGCGGGAGTGACTGAGCAGTTCTTC.

This chain joins TRBV19 and TRBJ2-1; TRBD2 is a possible D gene (5 bases). The germline gives CDR1 LNHDA, CDR2 SQIVND (reference sequence). V was cut by 3 bases and J by 1 base, with 10 bases left in between. This CDR3 has 15 amino acids. In DNA, the CDR3 is TGTGCCAGTAGTATGGGTGGGAGTTCCTACAATGAGCAGTTCTTC. Translated: CASSMGGSSYNEQFF. Full variable domain (outside the CDR3, taken from reference TRBV19 and TRBJ2-1): DGGITQSPKYLFRKEGQNVTLSCEQNLNHDAMYWYRQDPGQGLRLIYYSQIVNDFQKGDIAEGYSVSREKKESFPLTVTSAQKNPTAFYLCASSMGGSSYNEQFFGPGTRLTVL.

V gene TRBV4-3 combines with J gene TRBJ1-2; 8 bases match TRBD1. This CDR3 is 17 amino acids long. Germline CDR1 is LGHNA and CDR2 is YSLEER. The J segment lost 8 bases and the V segment lost 3 bases, leaving 17 bases of the junction unmatched. In nucleotides, the CDR3 is TGCGCCAGCAGCCATAATGGGCAGGGGGCCCGCCGGGAAGGCTACACCTTC. Translating gives CASSHNGQGARREGYTF.

The chain recombines TRBV30 with TRBJ2-3, with D possibly matching TRBD2 (6 bases). CDR1 and CDR2 (germline): GTSNPN, SVGIG (reference sequence). V lost 0 bases and J 6 bases, leaving 13 bases between the germline ends. The CDR3 is 14 amino acids. The CDR3: CAWSVSSGLDTQYF. CDR3 nucleotide sequence: TGTGCCTGGAGTGTGTCCAGCGGGTTGGATACGCAGTATTTT. The full variable domain, completed using reference TRBV30 and TRBJ2-3, is SQTIHQWPATLVQPVGSPLSLECTVEGTSNPNLYWYRQAAGRGLQLLFYSVGIGQISSEVPQNLSASRPQDRQFILSSKKLLLSDSGFYLCAWSVSSGLDTQYFGPGTRLTVL.

This chain connects TRBV4-3 to TRBJ1-1; D possibly corresponds to TRBD1 (5 bases). The CDR3 runs 15 residues. Germline assignment: CDR1 LGHNA and CDR2 YSLEER. The V and J ends lost 2 bases and 8 bases respectively, with 18 bases between them. The CDR3 DNA is TGCGCCAGCAGCCAAACCACTGGACACCGGCGGGAAGCTTTCTTT. Its translation is CASSQTTGHRREAFF.

This sequence joins TRBV7-9 and TRBJ1-5; perhaps TRBD1 as D (5 bases). V was shortened by 1 base and J by 11 bases, with 9 bases between the two germline ends. The germline gives CDR1 SEHNR, CDR2 FQNEAQ (reference sequence). The CDR3 runs to 12 residues. As DNA, the CDR3 is TGTGCCAGCAGCTTAGAGGGGAGGTCCCAGCATTTT. Its protein product is CASSLEGRSQHF.

V gene TRBV10-3 combines with J gene TRBJ2-7, with D hard to call. The CDR3 loop spans 12 amino acids. V was shortened by 3 bases and J by 5 bases, with 8 bases between the two germline ends. CDR1 and CDR2 (germline): ENHRY, SYGVKD. CDR3 nucleotides: TGTGCCATCAGTGATAGTTCCAACGAGCAGTACTTC. It translates to CAISDSSNEQYF.

V is TRBV29-1 and J is TRBJ1-1, with TRBD1 matching over 8 bases. Unmatched junction bases numbered 6, after V lost 5 bases and J lost 4 bases. Germline V gene sequence: CDR1 SQVTM, CDR2 ANQGSEA. The CDR3 contains 13 residues. The CDR3 sequence is CSVLTGASTEAFF. CDR3 coding DNA: TGCAGCGTTCTGACAGGGGCCTCCACTGAAGCTTTCTTT.

The rearrangement links TRBV30 to TRBJ1-3, with 12 nucleotides matching TRBD1. The CDR3 has 18 residues. V lost 5 bases, J lost 0 bases, and 11 bases stayed unmatched. CDR1 is GTSNPN, CDR2 SVGIG, per germline (reference sequence). This CDR3 reads CAWETGTGGYHSGNTIYF. The CDR3 DNA sequence: TGTGCCTGGGAAACTGGGACAGGGGGCTACCACTCTGGAAACACCATATATTTT.

The chain has TRBV30 and TRBJ1-2; 12 bases are a match to TRBD1. V lost 4 bases to trimming and J lost 8 bases; unmatched junction nucleotides: 14. The CDR3 has 16 residues. Germline V gene sequence: CDR1 GTSNPN, CDR2 SVGIG (reference sequence). This CDR3 reads CAWNRPGTGGPKGYTF. Here the CDR3 DNA reads TGTGCCTGGAACCGTCCCGGGACAGGGGGCCCCAAGGGCTACACCTTC. Using reference TRBV30 and TRBJ1-2 for the parts outside the CDR3, the full variable domain is SQTIHQWPATLVQPVGSPLSLECTVEGTSNPNLYWYRQAAGRGLQLLFYSVGIGQISSEVPQNLSASRPQDRQFILSSKKLLLSDSGFYLCAWNRPGTGGPKGYTFGSGTRLTVV.

CDR3 coding DNA: TGTGCCAGCAGCTTCAAGGGACAGGGGAAAGCGGATGAAGCTTTCTTT. This codes for CASSFKGQGKADEAFF. This chain links TRBV11-2 with TRBJ1-1; 10 bases line up with TRBD1. The V segment lost 3 bases and the J segment 7 bases; nucleotides outside the gene matches: 11. CDR3 length: 16 amino acids. Germline V gene data show CDR1 as SGHAT and CDR2 as FQNNGV.